Included here is one T cell receptor beta chain sequence, with context. This receptor's antigen is unknown. Base qualities are not recorded, but no much larger clone differs from it by a single base. These data originate in a study of blood T cell repertoires in COVID-19 (dated by TCRdb to the early 2020s). The study in broad terms: Samples covering the acute and convalescent phases of COVID-19 were provided by collaborators in the United States, Italy and Spain. The material from the prospective study consisted of cDNA or gDNA derived from T cells, B-cell-depleted T cells, or PBMCs. Subjects who had been exposed to COVID-19, were actively infected with it, or had recovered from it provided the deeply sampled blood TCRbeta repertoires that made up the dataset. The repertoires were released in a freely available public database meant as a resource for research on the immune response to SARS-CoV-2. The samples were drawn from two sources: the first 160 participants of the ongoing ImmuneRACE study, and 950 to 1,500 subjects contributed by 6 global collaborators. Nearly every sample came with metadata listing a de-identified subject ID, COVID-19 status, age in years and sex. Where available, HLA class I and class II types were taken from metadata supplied by the sample provider and were not determined by assay-based typing.

TCRbeta CDR3 regions were amplified from genomic DNA using the immunoSEQ Assay, a bias-controlled multiplex PCR. On the study's bioinformatics: The number of nucleated cells in each sample was estimated by amplification of reference gene primers within the assay. To quantify the absolute abundance of each unique TCRbeta CDR3 rearrangement, sequence reads were collapsed and filtered. For each sample, productive Simpson clonality was calculated as the square root of Simpson's diversity index across productive rearrangements. TCRdb took this table from immuneACCESS and kept in-frame rearrangements with V and J called. Such tables lack part of the clones; where checked against another copy, unresolved V genes explain under half of the gap, and the rest is unexplained. V and J calls and clone size come straight from that table; D and trimming were deduced from the DNA. For this sample there are tens of thousands of clones; around nine tenths appear just once. The top ten hold 16% of the sample.

Trimming removed 5 bases from V and 4 bases from J; the gene matches leave 4 bases unexplained. From the cysteine through the phenylalanine, the CDR3 covers 15 amino acids. The retained sequence is limited to the CDR3, 45 bases, with the frame set at the first base. The germline V gene (reference sequence) sets CDR1 to MNHNY and CDR2 to SVGAGI. On the study overall, not on this receptor specifically: The amount of clinical and demographic metadata varied by source and participant and was provided uncurated.

The collaborating institutions used their own protocols to collect whole blood in K2EDTA tubes. For TCRbeta analysis, collaborator samples were shipped as frozen whole blood, as isolated PBMCs, or as DNA extracted from either sample type. The sequence came from a man in his fifties or sixties with active or convalescent COVID-19. The rearranged segments are TRBV6-6 and TRBJ2-7, with TRBD2 identical over 14 junction bases. The material sequenced was peripheral blood. This receptor carries the CDR3 CASSPTSGGDYEQYF. The DNA sequence is given as TGTGCCAGCAGTCCGACTAGCGGGGGGGATTACGAGCAGTACTTC.